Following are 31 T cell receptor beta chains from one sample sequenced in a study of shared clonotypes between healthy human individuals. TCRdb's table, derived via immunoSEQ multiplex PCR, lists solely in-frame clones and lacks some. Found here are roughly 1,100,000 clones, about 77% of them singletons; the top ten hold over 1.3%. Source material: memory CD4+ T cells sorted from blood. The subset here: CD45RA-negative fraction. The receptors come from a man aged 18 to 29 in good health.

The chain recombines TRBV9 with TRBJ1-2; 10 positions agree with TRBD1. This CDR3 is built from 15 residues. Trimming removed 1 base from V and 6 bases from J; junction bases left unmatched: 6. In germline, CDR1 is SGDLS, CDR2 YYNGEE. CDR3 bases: TGTGCCAGCAGCGTACGGACAGGGGGAATAGATGGCTACACCTTC. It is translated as CASSVRTGGIDGYTF.

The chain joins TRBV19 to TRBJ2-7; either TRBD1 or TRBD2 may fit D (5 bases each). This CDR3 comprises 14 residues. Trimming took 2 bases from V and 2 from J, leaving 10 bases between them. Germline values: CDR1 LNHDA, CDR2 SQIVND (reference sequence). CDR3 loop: CASSIRRDPYEQYF. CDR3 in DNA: TGTGCCAGTAGTATACGAAGGGACCCCTACGAGCAGTACTTC.

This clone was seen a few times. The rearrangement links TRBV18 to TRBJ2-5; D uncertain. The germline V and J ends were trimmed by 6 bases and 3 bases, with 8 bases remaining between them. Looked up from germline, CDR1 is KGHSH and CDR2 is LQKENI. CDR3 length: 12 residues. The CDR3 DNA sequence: TGTGCCAGCTCCCGGTATGAAGAGACCCAGTACTTC. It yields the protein CASSRYEETQYF.

This CDR3 is CASSTGGGSNQPQHF. The CDR3 region has the DNA TGTGCCAGTAGTACGGGCGGGGGAAGCAATCAGCCCCAGCATTTT. V is TRBV19 and J is TRBJ1-5, with D perhaps TRBD1 (5 bases). CDR1 is LNHDA and CDR2 is SQIVND in the germline V gene (reference sequence). This CDR3 is built from 15 residues. The germline V and J ends were trimmed by 4 bases and 1 base, with 11 bases remaining between them.

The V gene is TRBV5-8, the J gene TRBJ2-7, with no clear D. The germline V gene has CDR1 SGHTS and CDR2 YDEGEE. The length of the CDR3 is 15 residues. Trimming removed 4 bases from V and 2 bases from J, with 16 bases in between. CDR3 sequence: CASSRLAAGTYEQYF. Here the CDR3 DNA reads TGTGCCAGCAGCCGTCTCGCGGCTGGGACCTACGAGCAGTACTTC.

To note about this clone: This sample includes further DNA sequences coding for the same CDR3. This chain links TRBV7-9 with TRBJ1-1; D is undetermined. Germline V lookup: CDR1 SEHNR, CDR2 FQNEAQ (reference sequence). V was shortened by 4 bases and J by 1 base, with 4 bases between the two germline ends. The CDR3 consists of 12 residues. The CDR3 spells CASSYQNTEAFF. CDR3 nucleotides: TGTGCCAGCAGCTACCAGAACACTGAAGCTTTCTTT.

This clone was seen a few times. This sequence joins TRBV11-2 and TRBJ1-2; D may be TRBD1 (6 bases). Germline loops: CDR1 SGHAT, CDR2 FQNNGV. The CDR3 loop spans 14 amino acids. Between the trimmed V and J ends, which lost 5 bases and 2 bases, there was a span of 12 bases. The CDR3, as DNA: TGTGCCAGCAGCAGAGGGACACCAAACTATGGCTACACCTTC. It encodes CASSRGTPNYGYTF.

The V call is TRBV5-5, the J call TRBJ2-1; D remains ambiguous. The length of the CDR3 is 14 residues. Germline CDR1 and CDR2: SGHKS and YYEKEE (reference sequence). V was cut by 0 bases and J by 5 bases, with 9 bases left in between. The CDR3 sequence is CASSLATHNNEQFF. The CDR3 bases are TGTGCCAGCAGCTTGGCTACGCATAACAATGAGCAGTTCTTC.

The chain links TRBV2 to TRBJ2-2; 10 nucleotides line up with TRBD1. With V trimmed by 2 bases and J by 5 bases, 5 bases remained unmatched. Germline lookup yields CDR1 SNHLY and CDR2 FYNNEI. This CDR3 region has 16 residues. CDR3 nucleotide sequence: TGTGCCAGCAGTGAAAGGACGGGACAGGGGACCGGGGAGCTGTTTTTT. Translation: CASSERTGQGTGELFF.

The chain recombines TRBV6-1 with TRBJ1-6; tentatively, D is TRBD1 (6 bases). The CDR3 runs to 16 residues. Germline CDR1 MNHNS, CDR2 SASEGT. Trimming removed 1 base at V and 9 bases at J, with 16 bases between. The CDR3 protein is CASSEDWRGLSSPLHF. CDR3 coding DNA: TGTGCCAGCAGTGAAGATTGGAGGGGGTTGAGTTCACCCCTCCACTTT.

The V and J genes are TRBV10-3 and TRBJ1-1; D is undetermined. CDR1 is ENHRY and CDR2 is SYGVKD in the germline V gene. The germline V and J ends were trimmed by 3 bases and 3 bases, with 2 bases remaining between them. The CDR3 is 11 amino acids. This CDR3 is CAISEYTEAFF. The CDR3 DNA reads TGTGCCATCAGTGAATACACTGAAGCTTTCTTT.

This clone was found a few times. In DNA, the CDR3 is TGTGCCAGCAGTTTACCTGCAGGGTCGGGGCAGCCCCAGCATTTT. This encodes CASSLPAGSGQPQHF. This chain joins TRBV28 and TRBJ1-5; possibly TRBD1 for D (5 bases). Germline V gene lookup returns CDR1 MDHEN and CDR2 SYDVKM. The CDR3 runs 15 residues. Trimming stripped 2 bases from V and 7 bases from J, with 15 bases between. The full variable domain, its missing parts supplied by reference TRBV28 and TRBJ1-5, is DVKVTQSSRYLVKRTGEKVFLECVQDMDHENMFWYRQDPGLGLRLIYFSYDVKMKEKGDIPEGYSVSREKKERFSLILESASTNQTSMYLCASSLPAGSGQPQHFGDGTRLSIL.

CDR3: CASNLGVEQYF. The CDR3 coding sequence is TGTGCCAGCAACCTGGGGGTCGAGCAGTACTTC. The chain is built from TRBV28 and TRBJ2-7, with D possibly called TRBD1 or TRBD2 (5 bases each). This CDR3 has 11 residues. Germline lookup yields CDR1 MDHEN and CDR2 SYDVKM. The V end was cut by 7 bases, the J end by 6 bases, with 10 bases between. The entire variable domain, with the rest obtained from reference TRBV28 and TRBJ2-7, is as follows: DVKVTQSSRYLVKRTGEKVFLECVQDMDHENMFWYRQDPGLGLRLIYFSYDVKMKEKGDIPEGYSVSREKKERFSLILESASTNQTSMYLCASNLGVEQYFGPGTRLTVT.

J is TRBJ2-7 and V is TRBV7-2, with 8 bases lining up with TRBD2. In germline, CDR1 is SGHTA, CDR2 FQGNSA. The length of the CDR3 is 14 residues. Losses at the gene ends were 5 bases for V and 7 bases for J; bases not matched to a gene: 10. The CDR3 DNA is TGTGCCAGCAGCCTGACGGTAGCGGGGAATGAGCAGTACTTC. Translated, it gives CASSLTVAGNEQYF.

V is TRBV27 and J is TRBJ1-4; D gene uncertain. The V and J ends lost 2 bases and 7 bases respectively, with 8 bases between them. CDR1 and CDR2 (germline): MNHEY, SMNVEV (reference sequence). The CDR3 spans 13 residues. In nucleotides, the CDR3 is TGTGCCAGCAGTTTAGCCAGACTTGAAAAACTGTTTTTT. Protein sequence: CASSLARLEKLFF.

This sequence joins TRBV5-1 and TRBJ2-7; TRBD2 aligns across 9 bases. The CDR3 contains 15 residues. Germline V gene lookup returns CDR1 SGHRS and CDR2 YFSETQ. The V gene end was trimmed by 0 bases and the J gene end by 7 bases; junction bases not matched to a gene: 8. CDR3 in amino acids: CASSLDSGSKSEQYF. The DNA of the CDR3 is TGCGCCAGCAGCTTGGATAGCGGGAGTAAGAGTGAGCAGTACTTC.

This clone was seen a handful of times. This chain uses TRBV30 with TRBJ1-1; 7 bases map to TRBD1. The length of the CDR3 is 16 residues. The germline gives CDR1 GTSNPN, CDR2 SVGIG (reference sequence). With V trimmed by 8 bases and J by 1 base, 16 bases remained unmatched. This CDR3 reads CARTDRNDRRNTEAFF. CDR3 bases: TGTGCCCGAACGGACAGGAATGATAGGCGGAACACTGAAGCTTTCTTT.

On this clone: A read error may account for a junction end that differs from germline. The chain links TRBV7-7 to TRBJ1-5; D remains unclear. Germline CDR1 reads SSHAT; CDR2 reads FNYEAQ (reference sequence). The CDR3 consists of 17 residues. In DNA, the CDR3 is TGTGCTAGCAGCTTAACACCATTGACACATAGCGATCAGCCCCAGCATTTT. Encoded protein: CASSLTPLTHSDQPQHF.

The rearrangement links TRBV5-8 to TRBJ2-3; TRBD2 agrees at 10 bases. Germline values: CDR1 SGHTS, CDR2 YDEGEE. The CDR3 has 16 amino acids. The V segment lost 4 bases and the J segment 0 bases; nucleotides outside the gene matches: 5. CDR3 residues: CASSPGTSVSTDTQYF. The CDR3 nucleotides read TGTGCCAGCAGCCCCGGGACTAGCGTGAGCACAGATACGCAGTATTTT.

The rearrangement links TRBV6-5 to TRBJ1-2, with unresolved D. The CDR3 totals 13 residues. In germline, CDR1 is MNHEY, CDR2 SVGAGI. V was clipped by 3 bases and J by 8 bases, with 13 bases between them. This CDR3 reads CASSYGVRLGYTF. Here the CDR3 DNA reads TGTGCCAGCAGTTATGGAGTCCGCCTAGGCTACACCTTC.

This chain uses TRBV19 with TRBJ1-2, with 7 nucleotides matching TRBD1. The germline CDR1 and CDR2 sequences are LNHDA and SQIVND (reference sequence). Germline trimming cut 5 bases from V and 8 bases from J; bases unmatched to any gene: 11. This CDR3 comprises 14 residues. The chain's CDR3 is CASSQSGTVRGYTF. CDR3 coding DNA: TGTGCCAGTAGTCAATCCGGGACAGTGCGCGGCTACACCTTC. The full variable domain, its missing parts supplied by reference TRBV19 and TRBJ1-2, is DGGITQSPKYLFRKEGQNVTLSCEQNLNHDAMYWYRQDPGQGLRLIYYSQIVNDFQKGDIAEGYSVSREKKESFPLTVTSAQKNPTAFYLCASSQSGTVRGYTFGSGTRLTVV.

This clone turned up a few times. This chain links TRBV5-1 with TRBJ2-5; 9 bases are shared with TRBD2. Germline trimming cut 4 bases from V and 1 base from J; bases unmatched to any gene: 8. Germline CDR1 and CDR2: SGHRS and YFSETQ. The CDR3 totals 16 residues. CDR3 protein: CASSEQLAGIQETQYF. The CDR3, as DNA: TGCGCCAGCAGCGAGCAGCTAGCGGGGATCCAAGAGACCCAGTACTTC.

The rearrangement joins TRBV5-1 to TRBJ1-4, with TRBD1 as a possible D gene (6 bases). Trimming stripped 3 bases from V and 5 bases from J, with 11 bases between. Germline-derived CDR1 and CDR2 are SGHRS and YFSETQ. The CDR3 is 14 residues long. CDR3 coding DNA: TGCGCCAGCAGCTCGCAGGGGAAAAATGAAAAACTGTTTTTT. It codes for CASSSQGKNEKLFF.

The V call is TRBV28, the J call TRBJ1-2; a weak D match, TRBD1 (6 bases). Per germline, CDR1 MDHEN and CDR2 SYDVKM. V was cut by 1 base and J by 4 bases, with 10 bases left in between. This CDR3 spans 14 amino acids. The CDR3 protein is CASSLYQGRYGYTF. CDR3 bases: TGTGCCAGCAGTTTATATCAGGGGCGCTATGGCTACACCTTC.

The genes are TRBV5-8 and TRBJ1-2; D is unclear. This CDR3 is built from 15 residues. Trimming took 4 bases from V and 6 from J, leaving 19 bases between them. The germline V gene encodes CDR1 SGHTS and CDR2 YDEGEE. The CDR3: CASSHGLSQDHGYTF. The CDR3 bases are TGTGCCAGCAGCCACGGTCTTAGTCAGGACCATGGCTACACCTTC.

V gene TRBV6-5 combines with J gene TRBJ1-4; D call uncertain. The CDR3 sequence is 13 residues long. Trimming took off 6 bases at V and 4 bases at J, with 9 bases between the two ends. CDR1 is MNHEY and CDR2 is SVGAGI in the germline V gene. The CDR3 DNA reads TGTGCCAGCAGCCCGTATTATAATGAAAAACTGTTTTTT. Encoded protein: CASSPYYNEKLFF.

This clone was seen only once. The CDR3 region is CANTPGGGVRYEQYF. The CDR3 DNA reads TGTGCCAACACCCCGGGTGGAGGGGTCAGGTACGAGCAGTACTTC. The chain uses TRBV21-1 and TRBJ2-7; no check of the table's D call, TRBD2, against the DNA was made. TRBV21-1 is a pseudogene locus. This CDR3 contains 15 residues.

CDR3 region: CAWSTDRGQYGYTF. DNA for the CDR3: TGTGCCTGGAGTACCGACAGGGGGCAATATGGCTACACCTTC. V usage is TRBV30 and J usage is TRBJ1-2, with TRBD1 identical over 10 bases. V dropped 2 bases and J dropped 5; count of bases not matched to a gene: 5. The CDR3 runs 14 residues. The germline V gene encodes CDR1 GTSNPN and CDR2 SVGIG (reference sequence).

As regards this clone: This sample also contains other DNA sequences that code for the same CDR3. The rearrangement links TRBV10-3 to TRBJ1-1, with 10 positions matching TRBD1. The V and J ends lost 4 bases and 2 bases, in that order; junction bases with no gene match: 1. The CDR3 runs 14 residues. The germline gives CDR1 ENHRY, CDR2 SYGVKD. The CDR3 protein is CAISGDRGNTEAFF. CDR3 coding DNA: TGTGCCATCAGTGGGGACAGGGGCAACACTGAAGCTTTCTTT.

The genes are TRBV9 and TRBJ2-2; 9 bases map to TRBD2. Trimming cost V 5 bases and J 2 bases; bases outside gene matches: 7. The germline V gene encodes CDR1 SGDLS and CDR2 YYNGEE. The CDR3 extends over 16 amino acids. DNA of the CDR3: TGTGCCAGCAGTGTTAGCGGGGGCTCTAACACCGGGGAGCTGTTTTTT. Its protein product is CASSVSGGSNTGELFF.

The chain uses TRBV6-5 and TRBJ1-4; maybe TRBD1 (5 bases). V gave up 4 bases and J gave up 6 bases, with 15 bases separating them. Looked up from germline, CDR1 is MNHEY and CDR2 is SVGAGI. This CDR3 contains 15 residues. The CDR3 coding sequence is TGTGCCAGCAGTTCCCGGAGAGGGGTGGATGAAAAACTGTTTTTT. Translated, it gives CASSSRRGVDEKLFF.